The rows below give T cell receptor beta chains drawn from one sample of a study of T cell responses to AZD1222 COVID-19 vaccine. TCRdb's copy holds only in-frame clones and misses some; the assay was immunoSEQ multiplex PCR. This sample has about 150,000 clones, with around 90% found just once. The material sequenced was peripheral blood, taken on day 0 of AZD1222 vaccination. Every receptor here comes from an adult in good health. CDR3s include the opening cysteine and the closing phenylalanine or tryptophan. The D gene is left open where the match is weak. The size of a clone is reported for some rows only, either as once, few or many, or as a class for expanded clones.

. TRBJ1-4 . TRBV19 CASSIRVTNEKLFF TGTGCCAGTAGTATAAGGGTAACTAATGAAAAACTGTTTTTT
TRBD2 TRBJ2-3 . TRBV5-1 CASGLAGVGDTQYF TGCGCCAGCGGTCTAGCGGGAGTTGGGGATACGCAGTATTTT
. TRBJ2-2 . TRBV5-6 CASSLLPTGGELFF TGTGCCAGCAGCTTGTTACCCACGGGCGGGGAGCTGTTTTTT
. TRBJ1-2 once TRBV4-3 CASGRGKDYGYTF TGCGCCAGCGGGAGAGGGAAGGACTATGGCTACACCTTC
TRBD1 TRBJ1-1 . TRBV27 CASSSSRGLGTEAFF TGTGCCAGCAGTTCCTCCAGGGGGCTGGGCACTGAAGCTTTCTTT
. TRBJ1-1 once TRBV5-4 CASSGTRNTEAFF TGTGCCAGCAGCGGTACTAGAAACACTGAAGCTTTCTTT
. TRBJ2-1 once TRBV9 CASSVAISGQDNEQFF TGTGCCAGCAGCGTAGCTATAAGCGGCCAAGACAATGAGCAGTTCTTC
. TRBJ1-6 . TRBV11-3 CASSFDRSSYNSPLHF TGTGCCAGCAGCTTCGACAGGAGCTCCTATAATTCACCCCTCCACTTT
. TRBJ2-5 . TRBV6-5 CATRALWETQYF TGTGCCACCAGGGCCCTTTGGGAGACCCAGTACTTC
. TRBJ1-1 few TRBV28 CASSPPGRNTEAFF TGTGCCAGCAGTCCGCCGGGACGGAACACTGAAGCTTTCTTT
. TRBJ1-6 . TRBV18 CASSEYPGSYNSPLHF TGTGCCAGCTCAGAGTACCCCGGCTCCTATAATTCACCCCTCCACTTT
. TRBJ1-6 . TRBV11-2 CASSLASSYNSPLHF TGTGCCAGCAGCTTAGCCAGCTCCTATAATTCACCCCTCCACTTT
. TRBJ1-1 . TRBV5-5 CASSGQLMNTEAFF TGTGCCAGCTCAGGACAGCTTATGAACACTGAAGCTTTCTTT
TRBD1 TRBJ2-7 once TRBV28 CASSLTGKSYEQYF TGTGCCAGCAGTTTGACAGGGAAGTCCTACGAGCAGTACTTC
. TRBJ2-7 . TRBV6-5 CASSPLGYEQYF TGTGCCAGCAGCCCCTTAGGCTACGAGCAGTACTTC
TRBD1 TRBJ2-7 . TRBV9 CASSVGPSPNTGTGYRGSYEQYF TGTGCCAGCAGCGTAGGCCCGTCTCCCAACACCGGGACAGGGTATCGGGGCTCCTACGAGCAGTACTTC
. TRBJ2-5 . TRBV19 CASNGRVGTQYF TGTGCCAGTAACGGCAGGGTTGGGACCCAGTACTTC
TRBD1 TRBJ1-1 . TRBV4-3 CASSQVRDRGGFTEAFF TGCGCCAGCAGCCAAGTAAGGGACAGGGGGGGGTTCACTGAAGCTTTCTTT
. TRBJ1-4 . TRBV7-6 CASSLTRGSEKLFF TGTGCCAGCAGCTTAACCCGGGGGAGCGAAAAACTGTTTTTT
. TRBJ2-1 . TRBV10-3 CAISERELVYNEQFF TGTGCCATCAGTGAACGGGAGCTTGTGTACAATGAGCAGTTCTTC
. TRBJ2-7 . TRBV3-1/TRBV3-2 CASSHSSPSYEQYF TGTGCCAGCAGCCACAGTTCTCCCTCCTACGAGCAGTACTTC
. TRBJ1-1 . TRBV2 CASSEDRGRGTEAFF TGTGCCAGCAGTGAAGACCGGGGGAGGGGTACTGAAGCTTTCTTT
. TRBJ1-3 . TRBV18 CASSLGQTSSGNTIYF TGTGCCAGCTCCCTCGGACAGACTTCCTCTGGAAACACCATATATTTT
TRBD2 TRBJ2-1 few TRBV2 CASYNQRDGEQFF TGTGCCAGCTACAACCAGCGGGACGGTGAGCAGTTCTTC
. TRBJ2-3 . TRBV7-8 CASSLPDTQYF TGTGCCAGCAGCTTACCAGATACGCAGTATTTT
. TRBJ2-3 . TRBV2 CASREGSGTDTQYF TGTGCCAGCAGGGAGGGCTCTGGCACAGATACGCAGTATTTT
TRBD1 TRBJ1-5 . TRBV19 CASTPWGQGDNQPQHF TGTGCCAGTACCCCTTGGGGACAGGGGGACAATCAGCCCCAGCATTTT
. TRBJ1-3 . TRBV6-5 CASSQGIVEGNTIYF TGTGCCAGCAGTCAGGGGATAGTGGAAGGAAACACCATATATTTT
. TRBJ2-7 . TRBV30 CAWSPSYEQYF TGTGCCTGGAGCCCCTCCTACGAGCAGTACTTC
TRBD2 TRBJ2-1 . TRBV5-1 CASSLTLAGVNDEQFF TGCGCCAGCAGCCTTACACTAGCGGGGGTAAACGATGAGCAGTTCTTC
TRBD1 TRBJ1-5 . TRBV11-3 CASSLRQGEAQHF TGTGCCAGCAGCTTACGACAGGGTGAGGCCCAGCATTTT
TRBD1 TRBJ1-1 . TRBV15 CATRTGRNTEAFF TGTGCCACCCGGACAGGGAGAAACACTGAAGCTTTCTTT
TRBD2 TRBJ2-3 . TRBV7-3 CASSLRGSGDLTDTQYF TGTGCCAGCAGCTTGAGGGGAAGCGGGGACTTGACAGATACGCAGTATTTT
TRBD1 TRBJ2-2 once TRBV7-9 CASSYRWDRESGELFF TGTGCCAGCAGCTATCGCTGGGACAGGGAGTCCGGGGAGCTGTTTTTT
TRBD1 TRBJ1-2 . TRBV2 CASSVERDRGGYTF TGTGCCAGCAGTGTTGAAAGGGACAGGGGTGGCTACACCTTC
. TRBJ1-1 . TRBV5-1 CASSWEFDTEAFF TGCGCCAGCAGTTGGGAGTTTGATACTGAAGCTTTCTTT
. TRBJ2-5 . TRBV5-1 CASGILRGSGETQYF TGCGCCAGCGGTATTCTTAGGGGTAGTGGGGAGACCCAGTACTTC
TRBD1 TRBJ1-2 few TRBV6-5 CASTGTGGRRYGYTF TGTGCCAGCACCGGCACAGGGGGCCGGCGTTATGGCTACACCTTC
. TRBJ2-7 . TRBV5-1 CASSLPGSSYEQYF TGCGCCAGCAGCTTGCCAGGGAGCTCCTACGAGCAGTACTTC
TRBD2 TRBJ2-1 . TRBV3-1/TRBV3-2 CASSQFIKRGRSYNEQFF TGTGCCAGCAGCCAATTTATTAAGCGGGGGCGTTCCTACAATGAGCAGTTCTTC
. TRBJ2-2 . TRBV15 CATSTSTGAGGELFF TGTGCCACCAGCACCTCAACCGGGGCAGGAGGGGAGCTGTTTTTT
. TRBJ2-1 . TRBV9 CASSVAAQGYNEQFF TGTGCCAGCAGCGTAGCCGCCCAGGGGTACAATGAGCAGTTCTTC
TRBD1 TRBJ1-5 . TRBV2 CASTQTGLQPQHF TGTGCCAGCACCCAGACAGGGCTTCAGCCCCAGCATTTT
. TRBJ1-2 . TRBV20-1 CSASTRGANYGYTF TGCAGTGCTAGTACCCGGGGTGCTAACTATGGCTACACCTTC
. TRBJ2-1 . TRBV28 CASSWGAGRVNEQFF TGTGCCAGCAGTTGGGGGGCAGGGAGGGTTAATGAGCAGTTCTTC
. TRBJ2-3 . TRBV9 CASSVGGRARTDTQYF TGTGCCAGCAGCGTAGGGGGGCGGGCTCGCACAGATACGCAGTATTTT
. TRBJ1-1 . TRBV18 CASSPRQTIDTEAFF TGTGCCAGCTCACCCCGACAGACGATCGACACTGAAGCTTTCTTT
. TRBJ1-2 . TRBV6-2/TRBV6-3 CASSYANYGYTF TGTGCCAGCAGTTACGCTAACTATGGCTACACCTTC
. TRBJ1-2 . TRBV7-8 CASSLAWGSSNYGYTF TGTGCCAGCAGCTTAGCTTGGGGCAGTTCTAACTATGGCTACACCTTC
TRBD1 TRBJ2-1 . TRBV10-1 CASHRTGYNEQFF TGCGCCAGCCACCGGACAGGGTACAATGAGCAGTTCTTC
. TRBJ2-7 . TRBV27 CASSQGLEQYF TGTGCCAGCAGTCAAGGCCTCGAGCAGTACTTC
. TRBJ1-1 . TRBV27 CASGGMNTEAFF TGTGCCAGCGGGGGCATGAACACTGAAGCTTTCTTT
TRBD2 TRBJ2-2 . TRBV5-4 CASSLVVSGRFTSSGELFF TGTGCCAGCAGCTTGGTAGTTAGCGGGAGGTTTACTAGCTCCGGGGAGCTGTTTTTT
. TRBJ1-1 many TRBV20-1 CSAKPGLEAFF TGCAGTGCTAAACCGGGACTTGAAGCTTTCTTT
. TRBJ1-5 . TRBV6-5 CASSYSGQNQPQHF TGTGCCAGCAGTTACTCGGGACAAAATCAGCCCCAGCATTTT
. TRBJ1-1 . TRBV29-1 CSVERAQGVWNTEAFF TGCAGCGTTGAAAGGGCACAGGGAGTTTGGAACACTGAAGCTTTCTTT